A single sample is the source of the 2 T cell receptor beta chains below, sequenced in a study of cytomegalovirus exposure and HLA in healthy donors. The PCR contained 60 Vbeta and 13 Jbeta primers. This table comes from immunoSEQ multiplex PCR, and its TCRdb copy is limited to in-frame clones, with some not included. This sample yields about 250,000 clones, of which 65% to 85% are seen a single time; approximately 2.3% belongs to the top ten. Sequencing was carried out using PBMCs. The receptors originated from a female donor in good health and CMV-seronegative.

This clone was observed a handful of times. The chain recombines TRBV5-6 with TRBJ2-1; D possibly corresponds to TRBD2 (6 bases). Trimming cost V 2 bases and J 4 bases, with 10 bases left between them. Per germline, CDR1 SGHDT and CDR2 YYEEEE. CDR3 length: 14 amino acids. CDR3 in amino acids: CASSFQTRYNEQFF. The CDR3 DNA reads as TGTGCCAGCAGCTTCCAGACTAGATACAATGAGCAGTTCTTC.

The CDR3 DNA reads TGTGCCAGCAGCTTAGAGTGGGCCAGCCCTTACTATGGCTACACCTTC. Encoded protein: CASSLEWASPYYGYTF. The rearrangement uses TRBV7-9 and TRBJ1-2; D call uncertain. The length of the CDR3 is 16 residues. Trimming left V 1 base short and J 3 bases short, with 15 bases between. CDR1 is SEHNR and CDR2 is FQNEAQ in the germline V gene (reference sequence).